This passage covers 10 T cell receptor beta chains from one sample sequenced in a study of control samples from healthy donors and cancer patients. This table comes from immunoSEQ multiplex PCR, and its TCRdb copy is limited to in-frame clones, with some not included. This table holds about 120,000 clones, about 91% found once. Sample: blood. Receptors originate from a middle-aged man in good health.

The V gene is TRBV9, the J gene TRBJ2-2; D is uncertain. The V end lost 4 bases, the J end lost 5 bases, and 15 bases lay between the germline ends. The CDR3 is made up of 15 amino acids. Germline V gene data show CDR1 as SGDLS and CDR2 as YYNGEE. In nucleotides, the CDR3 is TGTGCCAGCAGCCCCCGTAGGATCGGGACCGGGGAGCTGTTTTTT. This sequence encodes CASSPRRIGTGELFF. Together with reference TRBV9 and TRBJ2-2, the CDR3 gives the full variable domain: DSGVTQTPKHLITATGQRVTLRCSPRSGDLSVYWYQQSLDQGLQFLIQYYNGEERAKGNILERFSAQQFPDLHSELNLSSLELGDSALYFCASSPRRIGTGELFFGEGSRLTVL.

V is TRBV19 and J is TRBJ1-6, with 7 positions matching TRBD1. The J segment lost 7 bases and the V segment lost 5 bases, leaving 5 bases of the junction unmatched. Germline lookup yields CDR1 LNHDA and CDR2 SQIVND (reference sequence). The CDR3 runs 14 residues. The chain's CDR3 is CASSYDRENSPLHF. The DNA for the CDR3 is TGTGCCAGTAGTTATGACAGGGAAAATTCACCCCTCCACTTT.

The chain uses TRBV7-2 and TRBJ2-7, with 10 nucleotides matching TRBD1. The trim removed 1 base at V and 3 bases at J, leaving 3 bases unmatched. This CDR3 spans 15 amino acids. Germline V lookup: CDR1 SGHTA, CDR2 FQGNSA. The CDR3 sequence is CASSLGTGGGYEQYF. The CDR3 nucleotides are TGTGCCAGCAGCTTAGGGACAGGGGGGGGCTACGAGCAGTACTTC.

The CDR3 loop reads CATGPSWGPYNEQFF. Written as DNA, the CDR3 is TGTGCCACCGGACCGAGTTGGGGCCCCTACAATGAGCAGTTCTTC. The chain recombines TRBV24-1 with TRBJ2-1, with D possibly TRBD1 on 5 matching bases. Germline V gene lookup returns CDR1 KGHDR and CDR2 SFDVKD. Deletions cut 9 bases from V and 2 bases from J, with 16 bases between. The CDR3 has 15 amino acids.

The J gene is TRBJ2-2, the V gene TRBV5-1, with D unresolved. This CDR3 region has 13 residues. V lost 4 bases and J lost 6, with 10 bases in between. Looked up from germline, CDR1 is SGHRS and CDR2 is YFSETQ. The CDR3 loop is CASSRARAGELFF. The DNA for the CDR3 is TGCGCCAGCAGCAGAGCACGCGCCGGGGAGCTGTTTTTT.

The DNA of the CDR3 is TGTGCCAGCTCATGGGCCCATGGTAACGGAAAAGAGACCCAGTACTTC. Amino acid sequence: CASSWAHGNGKETQYF. The rearrangement links TRBV18 to TRBJ2-5; D ambiguous. The CDR3 contains 16 residues. Trimming removed 5 bases at V and 3 bases at J, with 19 bases between. The germline gives CDR1 KGHSH, CDR2 LQKENI.

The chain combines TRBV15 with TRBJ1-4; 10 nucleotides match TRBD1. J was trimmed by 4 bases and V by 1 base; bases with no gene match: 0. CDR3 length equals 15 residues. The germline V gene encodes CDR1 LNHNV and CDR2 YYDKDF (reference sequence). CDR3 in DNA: TGTGCCACCAGCAGAGGGGACAGGGGTAATGAAAAACTGTTTTTT. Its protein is CATSRGDRGNEKLFF. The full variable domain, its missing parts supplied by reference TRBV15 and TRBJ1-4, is DAMVIQNPRYQVTQFGKPVTLSCSQTLNHNVMYWYQQKSSQAPKLLFHYYDKDFNNEADTPDNFQSRRPNTSFCFLDIRSPGLGDTAMYLCATSRGDRGNEKLFFGSGTQLSVL.

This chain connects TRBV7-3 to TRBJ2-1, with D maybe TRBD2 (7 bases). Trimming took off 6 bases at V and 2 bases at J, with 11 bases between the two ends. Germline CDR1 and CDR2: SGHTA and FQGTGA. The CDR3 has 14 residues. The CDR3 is CASSKGGPYNEQFF. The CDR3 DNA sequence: TGTGCCAGCAGTAAGGGGGGGCCCTACAATGAGCAGTTCTTC.

CDR3 DNA sequence: TGTGCCAGCCAGGACAGGGGGGTTACCGGGGAGCTGTTTTTT. Protein product: CASQDRGVTGELFF. V usage is TRBV27 and J usage is TRBJ2-2; 10 positions match TRBD1. Trimming at V came to 8 bases and at J to 5 bases, leaving 5 bases not matched to a gene. This CDR3 region has 14 residues. The germline gives CDR1 MNHEY, CDR2 SMNVEV (reference sequence).

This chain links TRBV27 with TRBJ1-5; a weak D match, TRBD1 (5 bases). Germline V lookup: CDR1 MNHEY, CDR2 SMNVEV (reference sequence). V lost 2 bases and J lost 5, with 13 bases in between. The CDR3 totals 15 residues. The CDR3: CASSLQGSGYQPQHF. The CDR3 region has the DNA TGTGCCAGCAGTTTACAGGGTTCGGGTTATCAGCCCCAGCATTTT.